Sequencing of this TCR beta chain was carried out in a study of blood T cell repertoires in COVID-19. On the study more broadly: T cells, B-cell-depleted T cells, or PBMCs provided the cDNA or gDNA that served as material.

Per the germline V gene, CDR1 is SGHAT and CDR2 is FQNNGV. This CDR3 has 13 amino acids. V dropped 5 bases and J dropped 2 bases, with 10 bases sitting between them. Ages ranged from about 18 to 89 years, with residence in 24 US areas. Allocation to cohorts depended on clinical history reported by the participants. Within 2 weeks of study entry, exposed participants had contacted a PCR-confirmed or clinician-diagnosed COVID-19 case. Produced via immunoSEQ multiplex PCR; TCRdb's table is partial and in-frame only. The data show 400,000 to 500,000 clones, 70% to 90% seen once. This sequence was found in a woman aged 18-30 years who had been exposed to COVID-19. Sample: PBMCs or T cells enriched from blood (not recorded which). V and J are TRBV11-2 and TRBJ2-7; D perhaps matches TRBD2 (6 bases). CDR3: CASSTLATYEQYF. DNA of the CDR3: TGTGCCAGCAGCACCCTAGCGACCTACGAGCAGTACTTC.